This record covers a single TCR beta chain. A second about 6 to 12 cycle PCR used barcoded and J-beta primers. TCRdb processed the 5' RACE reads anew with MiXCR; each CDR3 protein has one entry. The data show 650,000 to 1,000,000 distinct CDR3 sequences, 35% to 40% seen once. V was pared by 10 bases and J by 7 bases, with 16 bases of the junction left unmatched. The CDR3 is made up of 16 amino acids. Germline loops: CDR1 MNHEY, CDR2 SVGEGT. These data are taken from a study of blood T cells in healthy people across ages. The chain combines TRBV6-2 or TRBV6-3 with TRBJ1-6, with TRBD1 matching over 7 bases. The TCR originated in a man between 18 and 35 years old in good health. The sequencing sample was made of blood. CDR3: CATSDRDGWLNSPLHF. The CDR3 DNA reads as TGTGCCACCTCAGACAGGGACGGTTGGCTAAATTCACCCCTCCACTTT.